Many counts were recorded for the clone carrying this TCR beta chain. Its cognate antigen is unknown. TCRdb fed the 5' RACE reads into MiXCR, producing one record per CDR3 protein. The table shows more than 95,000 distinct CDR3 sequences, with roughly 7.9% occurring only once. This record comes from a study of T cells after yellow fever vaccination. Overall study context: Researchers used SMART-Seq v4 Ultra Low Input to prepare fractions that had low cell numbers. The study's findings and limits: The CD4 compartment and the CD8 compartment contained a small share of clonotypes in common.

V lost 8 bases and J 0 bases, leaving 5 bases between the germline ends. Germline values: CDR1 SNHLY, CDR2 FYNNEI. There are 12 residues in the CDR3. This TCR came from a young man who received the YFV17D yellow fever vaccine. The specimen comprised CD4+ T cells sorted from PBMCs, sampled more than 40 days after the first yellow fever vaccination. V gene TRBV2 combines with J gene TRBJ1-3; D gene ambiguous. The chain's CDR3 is CASCVSGNTIYF. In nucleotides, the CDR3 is TGTGCCAGCTGCGTCTCTGGAAACACCATATATTTT.